Here is one T cell receptor (beta chain) with its context. Its specific antigen is unknown. The input lacks base qualities; no much larger clone sits a single base away. The data were taken from a study of T-cell reconstitution after alpha-beta-depleted transplantation in children (dated by TCRdb to 2016 to 2017). Background for the entire study: Using TCR repertoire profiling, the study followed T-cell immune reconstitution in a quantitative way in children after TCRalphabeta/CD19-depleted allogeneic hematopoietic cell transplantation.

The treatment or condition label of this sample denotes: allogeneic hematopoietic cell transplantation with graft depleted of TCRalphabeta T cells and CD19 B cells. Transplant recipients were children who received TCRalphabeta/CD19-depleted allogeneic hematopoietic cell grafts. Library method: PCR. The listed sequencing device is Illumina HiSeq 2500. Molecular barcoding was employed in the preparation of TCR libraries, with unique molecular identifiers being used to normalize TCRbeta repertoire quantification. The raw public reads went through TCRdb reprocessing: fastp at Q25, MiXCR clone calling, in-frame beta chains kept. Rows are combined by CDR3 protein, so each entry shows the most common genes and DNA. For this sample the table gives 700,000 to 950,000 distinct CDR3 sequences, of which less than 20% were detected only once. The ten most abundant clones make up approximately 5% of the sample.

Inclusive of the bounding cysteine and phenylalanine, the CDR3 is 16 residues long. Kept here is only the CDR3 DNA, which spans 48 bases and is read in frame from base 1. The germline V gene (reference sequence) sets CDR1 to MNHEY and CDR2 to SMNVEV. V is reduced by 4 bases and J by 5 bases, leaving a spacing of 17 bases between them. Study-level results and caveats: Over the following months the frequencies of hyperexpanded clones went down, and after one year T-cell counts and TCRbeta diversity were mostly credited to newly produced T cells. In some patients, the high TCRbeta diversity seen at day 60 was put down to recipient T cells and intrathymic progenitors that had survived conditioning. Apparently early alphabetaT-cell count recovery about two months after transplant reportedly relied on only several hundred rapidly expanded clones derived from non-depleted graft cells.

The sequence links TRBV27 to TRBJ2-2; TRBD1 might be the D gene, on 5 matching bases. This clonotype was obtained from a male patient younger than 18 who had a stem cell transplant for acute lymphoblastic leukemia, so the T cells may come from the graft donor. Here the sequenced sample was PBMCs, mostly from graft donor cells, taken 360 days after TCRalphabeta/CD19-depleted stem cell transplant. The CDR3 region: CASSSSRTPFTGELFF. The DNA sequence reads TGTGCCAGCAGTTCATCTCGGACACCGTTTACCGGGGAGCTGTTTTTT.